A single sample is the source of the 22 T cell receptor beta chains below, sequenced in a study of blood T cell repertoires in COVID-19. Assay: immunoSEQ multiplex PCR; the TCRdb copy retains only in-frame clones and omits some. Of under 200,000 clones listed, less than 90% are singletons. The material sequenced was peripheral blood. Receptors originate from a woman in her sixties or seventies with COVID-19, enrolled during active disease.

This chain joins TRBV10-3 and TRBJ1-1; D is possibly TRBD1 (5 bases). V lost 0 bases and J lost 6, with 17 bases in between. Germline assignment: CDR1 ENHRY and CDR2 SYGVKD. This CDR3 is built from 16 residues. The chain's CDR3 is CAISESKGRGSAEAFF. DNA for the CDR3: TGTGCCATCAGTGAGTCGAAAGGGAGGGGCTCGGCTGAAGCTTTCTTT.

The rearrangement uses TRBV2 and TRBJ2-6, with D tentatively TRBD2 (6 bases). There are 16 residues in the CDR3. V gave up 3 bases and J gave up 1 base, with 10 bases separating them. Germline CDR1 is SNHLY and CDR2 is FYNNEI. CDR3 nucleotides: TGTGCCAGCAGTGAGGGAGGTGCGTCTGGGGCCAACGTCCTGACTTTC. This translates into CASSEGGASGANVLTF.

The chain employs TRBV4-1 and TRBJ1-5; D not certain. The CDR3 loop spans 13 amino acids. V dropped 5 bases and J dropped 5 bases, with 10 bases sitting between them. CDR1 and CDR2 from the germline V gene are MGHRA and YSYEKL. This chain's CDR3 is CASSEGGHQPQHF. The CDR3 DNA follows: TGCGCCAGCAGCGAGGGAGGCCATCAGCCCCAGCATTTT.

This clone was found a few times. The gene calls are TRBV7-9 and TRBJ1-2, with TRBD1 matching 7 bases. CDR1 SEHNR and CDR2 FQNEAQ come from the germline V gene (reference sequence). V dropped 5 bases and J dropped 2; count of bases not matched to a gene: 11. The CDR3 runs 16 residues. The chain's CDR3 is CASSPLLGQDNYGYTF. For the CDR3, the DNA is TGTGCCAGCAGCCCCCTACTCGGACAGGACAACTATGGCTACACCTTC.

This clone was seen once. This chain joins TRBV6-5 and TRBJ1-2; 7 bases match TRBD1. V was pared by 6 bases and J by 8 bases, with 9 bases of the junction left unmatched. The CDR3 has 13 amino acids. Looked up from germline, CDR1 is MNHEY and CDR2 is SVGAGI. The CDR3 here is CASRPDREWGYTF. In DNA form, the CDR3 reads TGTGCCAGCAGACCAGACAGGGAATGGGGCTACACCTTC.

The chain links TRBV28 to TRBJ2-3, with 9 bases matching TRBD2. The CDR3 has 16 residues. After removal of 1 base from V and 2 bases from J, the junction contained 4 bases not matched to a gene. Germline CDR1 is MDHEN and CDR2 is SYDVKM. This chain's CDR3 is CASSLSLAGDTDTQYF. The CDR3, as DNA: TGTGCCAGCAGTTTATCATTAGCGGGGGACACAGATACGCAGTATTTT.

The chain is built from TRBV6-1 and TRBJ1-1; 7 bases agree with TRBD1. The V gene end was trimmed by 7 bases and the J gene end by 7 bases; junction bases not matched to a gene: 9. CDR1 and CDR2 (germline): MNHNS, SASEGT. The CDR3 sequence is 13 residues long. In DNA, the CDR3 is TGTGCCAGCACCCCCCCGGGGACAGTTGAAGCTTTCTTT. Its translation: CASTPPGTVEAFF.

The rearrangement uses TRBV19 and TRBJ2-3; TRBD2 agrees at 10 bases. The ends lost 0 bases at V and 4 bases at J; junction bases unmatched: 4. The CDR3 consists of 16 residues. Germline CDR1 is LNHDA and CDR2 is SQIVND (reference sequence). The CDR3 bases are TGTGCCAGTAGTATAGAGAGCGGGAGGGGTGCAGATACGCAGTATTTT. Translation gives CASSIESGRGADTQYF.

CDR3 nucleotides: TGTGCCAGCAGATTAGCGGGGGGGCTTTACGAGCAGTACGTC. Translating it yields CASRLAGGLYEQYV. The V gene is TRBV6-5, the J gene TRBJ2-7; TRBD2 matches at 11 bases. CDR1 is MNHEY, CDR2 SVGAGI, per germline. CDR3 length equals 14 residues. V shed 6 bases and J 4 bases; nucleotides not matched to a gene: 5.

V and J are TRBV24-1 and TRBJ1-5, with a weak D call TRBD1 (6 bases). The V and J ends lost 3 bases and 8 bases respectively, with 10 bases between them. This CDR3 contains 13 residues. Looked up from germline, CDR1 is KGHDR and CDR2 is SFDVKD. CDR3 sequence (DNA): TGTGCCACCAGTGATAGCAGGGGAGAGCCCCAGCATTTT. Translating gives CATSDSRGEPQHF.

This chain uses TRBV2 with TRBJ1-4, with TRBD1 identical over 9 bases. V lost 7 bases, J lost 6 bases, and 15 bases stayed unmatched. The CDR3 consists of 17 residues. CDR1 is SNHLY and CDR2 is FYNNEI in the germline V gene. DNA of the CDR3: TGTGCCAGCAAGAGGAGCGGACAGGGGATTGGGCATGAAAAACTGTTTTTT. Translation gives CASKRSGQGIGHEKLFF.

CDR3 bases: TGTGCCAGCAGCGTAGGGGCAGGCATCCCCTACGAGCAGTACTTC. This translates into CASSVGAGIPYEQYF. J is TRBJ2-7 and V is TRBV9; D ambiguous. Germline V gene sequence: CDR1 SGDLS, CDR2 YYNGEE. The V end was cut by 0 bases, the J end by 2 bases, with 12 bases between. The CDR3 is 15 residues long.

CDR3 protein: CASSSRGGDQETQYF. In nucleotides, the CDR3 is TGCGCCAGCAGCTCCCGAGGGGGGGACCAAGAGACCCAGTACTTC. This sequence joins TRBV5-1 and TRBJ2-5; tentative D call: TRBD2 (7 bases). CDR1 is SGHRS, CDR2 YFSETQ, per germline. This CDR3 has 15 amino acids. V shed 3 bases and J shed 0 bases, with 12 bases lying between them.

This rearrangement joins TRBV5-4 to TRBJ2-1, with 15 bases matching TRBD2. Per the germline V gene, CDR1 is SGHNT and CDR2 is YYREEE (reference sequence). With V trimmed by 4 bases and J by 10 bases, 9 bases remained unmatched. This CDR3 is built from 16 residues. CDR3 sequence (DNA): TGTGCCAGCAGCACCCGCGGACTAGCGGGGGGGCGGGAGCAGTTCTTC. Its translation is CASSTRGLAGGREQFF.

The chain combines TRBV2 with TRBJ1-5, with D uncertain. Germline values: CDR1 SNHLY, CDR2 FYNNEI. This CDR3 has 13 amino acids. V lost 11 bases and J lost 2, with 13 bases in between. For the CDR3, the DNA is TGTGCCGGAGCCGGGGAGGGCAATCAGCCCCAGCATTTT. Encoded protein: CAGAGEGNQPQHF.

The V call is TRBV24-1, the J call TRBJ2-5, with TRBD1 identical over 7 bases. The length of the CDR3 is 15 residues. Germline assignment: CDR1 KGHDR and CDR2 SFDVKD. With 4 bases clipped from V and 3 bases from J, the junction kept 7 bases outside the gene matches. The CDR3 loop reads CATSDPRDRKETQYF. The CDR3 nucleotides read TGTGCCACCAGTGACCCCCGGGACAGAAAAGAGACCCAGTACTTC.

V is TRBV11-2 and J is TRBJ2-5; D perhaps matches TRBD2 (6 bases). The CDR3 extends over 12 amino acids. Between the trimmed V and J ends, which lost 5 bases and 5 bases, there was a span of 9 bases. Germline assignment: CDR1 SGHAT and CDR2 FQNNGV. DNA for the CDR3: TGTGCCAGCAGCAGGGCGGGGGAGACCCAGTACTTC. Translated, it gives CASSRAGETQYF.

The chain joins TRBV6-2 or TRBV6-3 to TRBJ2-1; TRBD2 agrees at 10 bases. J lost 9 bases, V lost 5 bases, and 4 bases had no gene match. The CDR3 loop spans 13 amino acids. The V gene's germline CDR1 is MNHEY and CDR2 SVGEGT. The CDR3 coding sequence is TGTGCCAGCAGTCTAGCGGGAGCTGGTGAGCAGTTCTTC. Protein product: CASSLAGAGEQFF.

The rearrangement uses TRBV6-1 and TRBJ2-7; D possibly corresponds to TRBD2 (6 bases). The CDR3 covers 14 residues. CDR1 and CDR2 from the germline V gene are MNHNS and SASEGT. V dropped 1 base and J dropped 6 bases, with 13 bases sitting between them. The CDR3 here is CASSEETRRSEQYF. Here the CDR3 DNA reads TGTGCCAGCAGTGAAGAGACTAGGCGATCCGAGCAGTACTTC.

This clone showed up just once. The chain has TRBV4-2 and TRBJ2-7, with 10 bases identical to TRBD2. The CDR3 is 15 residues long. V lost 2 bases, J lost 6 bases, and 7 bases stayed unmatched. Per the germline V gene, CDR1 is LGHNA and CDR2 is YNFKEQ. The DNA for the CDR3 is TGTGCCAGCAGCCAACAGACTAGCGGGCTCGGCGAGCAGTACTTC. This sequence encodes CASSQQTSGLGEQYF.

The chain employs TRBV3-1 (or the pseudogene TRBV3-2) and TRBJ1-1, with a tentative D call TRBD1 (5 bases). The CDR3 runs to 13 residues. Germline CDR1 and CDR2: LGHDT and YNNKEL (reference sequence). V lost 2 bases, J lost 1 base, and 5 bases lay in between. CDR3 nucleotide sequence: TGTGCCAGCAGCCAAACAGGGAACACTGAAGCTTTCTTT. It translates to CASSQTGNTEAFF.

This clone has only one observation. The CDR3 sequence is CASSVDGVTQYF. The CDR3 DNA reads as TGTGCCAGCAGCGTCGACGGGGTGACCCAGTACTTC. This chain connects TRBV9 to TRBJ2-5; the D gene is possibly TRBD2 (5 bases). The CDR3 consists of 12 residues. Trimming stripped 2 bases from V and 7 bases from J, with 9 bases between. Per the germline V gene, CDR1 is SGDLS and CDR2 is YYNGEE.